What follows is one TCR beta chain and its context. Its specificity is not known. With 4 bases removed from V and 6 bases from J, the gap between germline ends came to 15 bases. This CDR3 has 13 amino acids. CDR1 and CDR2 (germline): GTSNPN, SVGIG (reference sequence). A second 7 to 11 cycle PCR used barcoded and J-beta primers. MiXCR, applied by TCRdb to the 5' RACE reads, yields one record per CDR3 protein. The repertoire holds 1,300,000 or so distinct CDR3 sequences, with 59% as singletons. The entry originates in a study of blood T cells in healthy people across ages. Study-level results: When one million T cells were used, diversity estimates were thought to be underestimates. Roughly linearly, TCR beta diversity per million T cells fell as age increased.

J is TRBJ1-2 and V is TRBV30; weak D call: TRBD1 (5 bases). The source material was blood. The TCR sequence derives from a man aged 18 to 35 in good health. Written as DNA, the CDR3 is TGTGCCTGGAAGTGGGCAGGGAAAGATGGCTACACCTTC. This sequence encodes CAWKWAGKDGYTF.